The entry below gives a single T cell receptor (beta chain) sequence along with its context. There is no known antigen for this receptor. Base qualities are not at hand, and no much larger clone is one base apart. This record belongs to a study of monozygotic twins with cystic fibrosis (dated by TCRdb to 2020 to 2023). At the level of the whole study: Barcoded libraries were made from 2.5 to 3 micrograms of fragmented DNA using roughly 16 PCR cycles. Data for three of the twin pairs had previously been reported in another context. Twins were ranked among 1,060 cohort participants for weight-for-height and FEVPerc (FEV1 disease centile) on the day of blood sampling. The cohort included ten female and six male twin pairs, mostly children and adolescents, aged about 2.0 to 40 years with a median of approximately 8.9 years. The study compared TCR beta repertoires within and between 16 monozygotic twin pairs with cystic fibrosis to assess genetic influence on V and J gene usage. Beyond this particular receptor, the publication reports: V gene usage was most similar to the co-twin in 13 of 16 pairs, and J usage was most similar to the co-twin in 8 of 16 pairs, which suggests genetic constraints. Simpson clonality was found to be generally low (median roughly 0.01), suggesting a naive-dominated repertoire, although higher clonality was observed in the most severely affected patients. The cohort was small, and the number of shared CDR3s showed no association with age, concordance or disease severity. Sharing of nucleotide-identical clonotypes was significantly greater within monozygotic CF twin pairs than between unrelated CF individuals (P = 0.000026, Mann-Whitney).

The twin pairs came from the European Cystic Fibrosis Twin and Sibling Study Cohort, which recruited patients from 150 or so CF clinics across 14 European countries. Zygosity and CFTR genotype were confirmed in-house, and zygosity was tested by multiplex PCR of nine short tandem repeat loci. Peripheral blood was sampled from each twin, with clinical parameters recorded on the day of blood sampling. Phenol/chloroform extraction was used to isolate genomic DNA from peripheral blood cells, and the DNA was then kept in TE buffer at 4 degrees C. Following the manufacturer's instructions, TCR beta CDR3 regions were amplified by multiplex PCR with the immunoSEQ immune profiling system. An Illumina NextSeq system was used to carry out the sequencing. The authors' pipeline ran thus. The immunoSEQ Analyzer platform handled processing of the sequence data, and clonality was calculated by taking the square root of Simpson's index of productive rearrangements. Similarity in V and J usage was quantified by Jensen-Shannon distance, and CDR3 generation probabilities were calculated with OLGA. Shared CDR3 sequences were searched against the immuneACCESS database (August 2020) and VDJdb (December 2020). TCRdb's version of the immuneACCESS table is confined to in-frame rearrangements and falls short of the full clone set. An unresolved V gene accounts for under half of the shortfall where checked; the remainder is of unknown origin. The V and J calls and the clone size are those of that table, but D and trimming were determined from the DNA. This sample is represented by fewer than 15,000 clones; 85% of them were singletons. The ten largest account for 0.45% to 0.6% of the sample.

Sequenced: blood. This sequence originates from a man in his late teens or twenties with cystic fibrosis.

The CDR3 is CASSLTGQPNYGYTF. The base sequence is TGTGCCAGCAGCTTAACTGGCCAGCCCAACTATGGCTACACCTTC. Recombination linked TRBV7-3 to TRBJ1-2, with the D gene too uncertain to name. The V end loses 0 bases and the J end loses 2 bases, and a stretch of 10 bases separates them. The germline V gene gives CDR1 as SGHTA and CDR2 as FQGTGA. The CDR3 numbers 15 residues from cysteine through phenylalanine. Kept here is only the CDR3 DNA, which spans 45 bases and is read in frame from base 1.